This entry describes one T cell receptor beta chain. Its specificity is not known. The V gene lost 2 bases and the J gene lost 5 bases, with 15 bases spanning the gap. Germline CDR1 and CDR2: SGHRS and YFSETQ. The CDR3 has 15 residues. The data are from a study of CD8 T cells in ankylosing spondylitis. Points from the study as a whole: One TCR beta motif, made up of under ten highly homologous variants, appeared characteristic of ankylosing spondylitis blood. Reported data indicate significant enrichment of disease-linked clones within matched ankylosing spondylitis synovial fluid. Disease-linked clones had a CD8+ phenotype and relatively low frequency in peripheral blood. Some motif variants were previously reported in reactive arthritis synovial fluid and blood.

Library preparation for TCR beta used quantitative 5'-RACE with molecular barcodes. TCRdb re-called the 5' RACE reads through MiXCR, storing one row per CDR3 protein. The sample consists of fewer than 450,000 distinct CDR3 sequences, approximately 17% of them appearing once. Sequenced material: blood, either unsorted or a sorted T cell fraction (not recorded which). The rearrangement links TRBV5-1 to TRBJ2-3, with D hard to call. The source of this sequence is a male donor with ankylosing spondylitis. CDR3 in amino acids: CASSFSRAALDTQYF. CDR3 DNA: TGCGCCAGCAGCTTCAGCCGCGCGGCGTTAGATACGCAGTATTTT.